This entry concerns a single TCR beta chain. The data are from a study of blood T cell repertoires in COVID-19. Study-wide background: Italy, Spain and the United States were the sources of the convalescent and acute COVID-19 samples. T cells, B-cell-depleted T cells, or PBMCs supplied cDNA or gDNA.

Per the original data handling: Reference gene primer amplification in the assay estimated nucleated cell counts. The method was immunoSEQ multiplex PCR; TCRdb's version includes in-frame clones alone and lacks a portion of them. D and trimming were read from the DNA, whereas the V and J calls and clone size are those reported in that table. The profile shows some 83,000 clones, 70% to 90% of them singletons. Looked up from germline, CDR1 is SGHAT and CDR2 is FQNNGV. V shed 2 bases and J shed 4 bases, with 2 bases lying between them. This CDR3 spans 11 amino acids. V is TRBV11-2 and J is TRBJ2-5, with no clear D. The receptor was derived from a man at least 80 years old with active or convalescent COVID-19. Sequencing was performed on peripheral blood. CDR3 coding DNA: TGTGCCAGCAGCTTACGAGAGACCCAGTACTTC. It codes for CASSLRETQYF.